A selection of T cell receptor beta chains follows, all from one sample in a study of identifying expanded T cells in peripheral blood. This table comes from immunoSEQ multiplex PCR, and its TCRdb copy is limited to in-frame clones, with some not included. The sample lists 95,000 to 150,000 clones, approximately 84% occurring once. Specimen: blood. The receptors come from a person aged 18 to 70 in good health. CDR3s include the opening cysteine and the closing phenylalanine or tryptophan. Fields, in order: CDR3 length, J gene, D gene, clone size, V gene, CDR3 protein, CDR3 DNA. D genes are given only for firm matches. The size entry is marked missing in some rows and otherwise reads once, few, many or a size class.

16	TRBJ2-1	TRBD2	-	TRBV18	CASSPPSGGRISEQFF	TGTGCCAGCTCACCCCCTAGCGGGGGCAGGATAAGTGAGCAGTTCTTC
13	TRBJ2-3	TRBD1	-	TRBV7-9	CATGTGGVDTQYF	TGTGCCACCGGGACAGGGGGCGTAGATACGCAGTATTTT
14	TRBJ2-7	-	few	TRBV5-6	CASSLGYNSYEQYF	TGTGCCAGCAGCTTGGGTTACAACTCCTACGAGCAGTACTTC
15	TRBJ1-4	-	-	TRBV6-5	CASSYDFGDSEKLFF	TGTGCCAGCAGTTACGATTTTGGGGACTCTGAAAAACTGTTTTTT
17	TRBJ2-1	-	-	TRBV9	CASSAGGGTGVTSEQFF	TGTGCCAGCAGCGCAGGGGGAGGGACCGGAGTTACGTCTGAGCAGTTCTTC
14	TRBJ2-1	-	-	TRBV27	CASMEGASYNEQFF	TGTGCCAGCATGGAGGGGGCTTCCTACAATGAGCAGTTCTTC
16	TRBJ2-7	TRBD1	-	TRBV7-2	CASSGRLRTGGGEQYF	TGTGCCAGCAGCGGACGTCTAAGGACAGGGGGCGGCGAGCAGTACTTC
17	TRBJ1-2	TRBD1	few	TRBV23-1	CASSPSGEDRTNYGYTF	TGCGCCAGCAGTCCCTCCGGGGAGGACAGGACTAACTATGGCTACACCTTC
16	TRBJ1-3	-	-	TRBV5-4	CASSGPRGISGNTIYF	TGTGCCAGCAGTGGCCCCCGGGGGATCTCTGGAAACACCATATATTTT
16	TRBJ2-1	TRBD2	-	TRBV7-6	CASSLNTGTSGGEQFF	TGTGCCAGCAGCTTGAACACCGGGACTAGCGGGGGGGAGCAGTTCTTC
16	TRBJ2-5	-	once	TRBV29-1	CSVYSNPGPRGETQYF	TGCAGCGTCTACTCCAATCCGGGACCGCGGGGAGAGACCCAGTACTTC
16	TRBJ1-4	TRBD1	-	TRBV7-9	CASSRDRNGANEKLFF	TGTGCCAGCAGCCGGGACAGAAACGGGGCGAATGAAAAACTGTTTTTT
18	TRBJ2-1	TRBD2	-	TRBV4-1	CASSQGPWMAGDDNEQFF	TGCGCCAGCAGCCAAGGCCCCTGGATGGCGGGGGACGACAATGAGCAGTTCTTC
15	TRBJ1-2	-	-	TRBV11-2	CASSFDTGGRGGYTF	TGTGCCAGCAGCTTTGACACAGGTGGTAGAGGAGGCTACACCTTC
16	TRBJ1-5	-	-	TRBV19	CASSLTPQGNNQPQHF	TGTGCCAGTAGCCTGACACCACAAGGTAACAATCAGCCCCAGCATTTT
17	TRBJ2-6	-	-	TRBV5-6	CASSLLRDSSGANVLTF	TGTGCCAGCAGCTTATTGCGGGACAGCTCTGGGGCCAACGTCCTGACTTTC
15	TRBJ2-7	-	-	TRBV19	CASSTQGSGSYEQYF	TGTGCCAGTAGTACGCAGGGTAGTGGCTCCTACGAGCAGTACTTC
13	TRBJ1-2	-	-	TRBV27	CASSRTSSYGYTF	TGTGCCAGCAGTAGGACATCGAGTTATGGCTACACCTTC
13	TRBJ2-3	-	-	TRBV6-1	CASRDRYTDTQYF	TGTGCCAGCAGGGACAGATACACAGATACGCAGTATTTT
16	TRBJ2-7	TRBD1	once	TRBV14	CASSLRQGRGSYEQYF	TGTGCCAGCAGCCTCAGACAGGGAAGGGGCTCCTACGAGCAGTACTTC
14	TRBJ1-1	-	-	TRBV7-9	CASSLGFARSEAFF	TGTGCCAGCAGCTTAGGGTTCGCGAGGAGTGAAGCTTTCTTT
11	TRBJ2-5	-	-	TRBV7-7	CASSPGETQYF	TGTGCCAGCAGCCCAGGGGAGACCCAGTACTTC
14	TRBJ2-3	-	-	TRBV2	CASSDTLRKDTQYF	TGTGCCAGCAGTGATACCCTTAGAAAAGATACGCAGTATTTT
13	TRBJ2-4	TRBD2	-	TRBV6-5	CASRLAGENIQYF	TGTGCCAGCAGGCTAGCGGGGGAAAACATTCAGTACTTC
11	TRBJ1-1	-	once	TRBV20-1	CSARSKTEAFF	TGCAGTGCTAGATCAAAGACTGAAGCTTTCTTT
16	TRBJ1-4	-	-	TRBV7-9	CASSHPGGGGDEKLFF	TGTGCCAGCAGCCACCCTGGTGGGGGCGGCGATGAAAAACTGTTTTTT
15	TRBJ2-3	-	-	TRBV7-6	CASSPGGRGTDTQYF	TGTGCCAGCAGCCCCGGTGGAAGGGGCACAGATACGCAGTATTTT
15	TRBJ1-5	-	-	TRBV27	CASRTWGGETQPQHF	TGTGCCAGCAGGACATGGGGTGGAGAAACTCAGCCCCAGCATTTT
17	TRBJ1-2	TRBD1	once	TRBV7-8	CASSLYRDRGVARGYTF	TGTGCCAGCAGCTTATATCGGGACAGGGGGGTGGCTCGGGGCTACACCTTC
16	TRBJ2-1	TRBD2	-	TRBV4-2	CASSQSGASSYNEQFF	TGTGCCAGCAGCCAAAGCGGGGCGAGCTCCTACAATGAGCAGTTCTTC
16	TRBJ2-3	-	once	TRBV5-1	CASSFSPPGLTDTQYF	TGCGCCAGCAGCTTCAGCCCTCCAGGACTAACAGATACGCAGTATTTT
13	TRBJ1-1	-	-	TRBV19	CASSIDFSYPPSF	TGTGCCAGTAGTATAGATTTCAGCTATCCCCCCTCTTTT
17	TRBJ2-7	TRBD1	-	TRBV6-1	CASSEGRWGTGYYEQYF	TGTGCCAGCAGTGAAGGTCGGTGGGGGACAGGGTATTACGAGCAGTACTTC
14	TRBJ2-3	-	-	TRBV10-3	CAIGPGSDLGTQYF	TGTGCCATCGGGCCAGGGTCCGACCTGGGTACGCAGTATTTT
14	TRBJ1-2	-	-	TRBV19	CASKSGGGGDGYTF	TGTGCCAGTAAGTCAGGCGGCGGAGGGGATGGCTACACCTTC
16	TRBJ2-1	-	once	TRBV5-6	CASESADRNYYNEQFF	TGTGCCAGCGAGTCAGCAGACCGAAATTACTACAATGAGCAGTTCTTC
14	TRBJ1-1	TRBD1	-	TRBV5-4	CASSTQGSNTEAFF	TGTGCCAGCAGCACACAGGGGTCGAACACTGAAGCTTTCTTT
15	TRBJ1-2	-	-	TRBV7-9	CASSLSGGSNYGYTF	TGTGCCAGCAGCTTAAGCGGCGGGTCTAACTATGGCTACACCTTC
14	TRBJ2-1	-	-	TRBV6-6	CASSFPGLGDEQFF	TGTGCCAGCAGTTTCCCGGGATTGGGGGATGAGCAGTTCTTC
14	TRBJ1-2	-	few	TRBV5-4	CASSLDRANYGYTF	TGTGCCAGCAGCTTGGATAGGGCTAACTATGGCTACACCTTC
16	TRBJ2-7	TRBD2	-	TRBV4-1	CASSPFSAGAPYEQYF	TGCGCCAGCAGCCCATTCTCAGCGGGGGCCCCCTACGAGCAGTACTTC
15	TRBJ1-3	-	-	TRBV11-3	CASSLGGYAGNTIYF	TGTGCCAGCAGCTTAGGGGGATATGCTGGAAACACCATATATTTT
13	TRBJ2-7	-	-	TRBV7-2	CASSLPPSYEQYF	TGTGCCAGCAGCCTCCCCCCCTCCTACGAGCAGTACTTC
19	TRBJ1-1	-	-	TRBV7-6	CASSLTVLDHGGGNTEAFF	TGTGCCAGCAGCTTGACTGTACTGGATCACGGAGGAGGGAACACTGAAGCTTTCTTT
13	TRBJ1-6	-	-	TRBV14	CASSRDTNSPLHF	TGTGCCAGCAGCCGGGACACCAATTCACCCCTCCACTTT
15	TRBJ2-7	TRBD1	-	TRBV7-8	CASSLIGTGSYEQYF	TGTGCCAGCAGCTTGATTGGGACAGGATCCTACGAGCAGTACTTC
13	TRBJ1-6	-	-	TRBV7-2	CASSLTGGSPLHF	TGTGCCAGCAGCTTAACCGGGGGTTCACCCCTCCACTTT
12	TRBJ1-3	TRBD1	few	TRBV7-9	CASSFGQGHIYF	TGTGCCAGCAGCTTCGGACAGGGACACATATATTTT
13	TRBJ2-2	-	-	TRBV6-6	CASNAARPGELFF	TGTGCCAGCAACGCAGCCAGGCCCGGGGAGCTGTTTTTT
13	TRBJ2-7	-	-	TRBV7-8	CASSFTSSYEQYF	TGTGCCAGCAGCTTTACAAGTTCCTACGAGCAGTACTTC
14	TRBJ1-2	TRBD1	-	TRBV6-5	CASRNGGTGRGYTF	TGTGCCAGCAGGAACGGAGGGACAGGGCGCGGCTACACCTTC
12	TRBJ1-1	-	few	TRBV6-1	CASISSGREAFF	TGTGCCAGCATATCTTCAGGGCGAGAAGCTTTCTTT
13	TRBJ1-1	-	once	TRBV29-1	CSVEGAWLPKAFF	TGCAGCGTTGAAGGTGCCTGGTTGCCAAAGGCTTTCTTT
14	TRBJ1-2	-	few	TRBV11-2	CASSLESTSPRYTF	TGTGCCAGCAGCTTAGAGTCAACCTCTCCACGCTACACCTTC
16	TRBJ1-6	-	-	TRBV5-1	CASSLSFRGPNSPLHF	TGCGCCAGCAGCTTGAGTTTCAGGGGACCAAATTCACCCCTCCACTTT